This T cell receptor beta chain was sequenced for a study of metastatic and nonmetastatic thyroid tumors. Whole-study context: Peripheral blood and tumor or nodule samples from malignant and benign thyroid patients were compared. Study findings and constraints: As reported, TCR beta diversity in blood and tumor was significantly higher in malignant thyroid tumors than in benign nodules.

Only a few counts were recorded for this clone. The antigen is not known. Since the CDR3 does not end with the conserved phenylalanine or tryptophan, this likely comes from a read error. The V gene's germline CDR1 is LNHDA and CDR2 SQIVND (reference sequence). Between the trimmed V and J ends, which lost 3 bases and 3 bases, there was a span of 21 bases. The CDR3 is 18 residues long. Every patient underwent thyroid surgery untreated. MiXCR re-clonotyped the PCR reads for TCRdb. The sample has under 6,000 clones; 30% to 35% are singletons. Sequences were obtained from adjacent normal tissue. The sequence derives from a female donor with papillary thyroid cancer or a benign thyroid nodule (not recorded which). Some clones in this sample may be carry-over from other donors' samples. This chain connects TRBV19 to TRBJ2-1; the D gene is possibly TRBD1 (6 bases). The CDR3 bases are TGTGCCAGTAGTATTCCCCACAGGGCCTCACAGTGCTACAATGAGCAGTTCTCC. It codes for CASSIPHRASQCYNEQFS.